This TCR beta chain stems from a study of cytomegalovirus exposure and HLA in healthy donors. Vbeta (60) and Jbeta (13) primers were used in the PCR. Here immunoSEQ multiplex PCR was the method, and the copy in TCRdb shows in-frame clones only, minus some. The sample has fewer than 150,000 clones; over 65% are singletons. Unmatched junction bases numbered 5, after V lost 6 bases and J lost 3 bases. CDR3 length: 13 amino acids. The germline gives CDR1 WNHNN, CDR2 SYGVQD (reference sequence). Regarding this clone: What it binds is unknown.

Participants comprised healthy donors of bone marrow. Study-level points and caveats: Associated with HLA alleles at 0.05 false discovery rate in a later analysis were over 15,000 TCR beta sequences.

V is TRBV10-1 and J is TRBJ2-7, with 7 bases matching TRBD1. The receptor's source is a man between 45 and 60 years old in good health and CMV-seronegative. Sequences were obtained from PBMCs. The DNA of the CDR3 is TGCGCCAGCAGCCGGGACAGAAACTACGAGCAGTACTTC. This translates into CASSRDRNYEQYF.